The next 18 T cell receptor beta chains were all read from a single sample in a study of Ad26.COV2.S vaccination and SARS-CoV-2 variants. As for treatment: some 19 received Ad26.COV2.S at low or high dose, single or two shots; several received placebo; per-sample allocation not given. The samples date from day 63 after the first vaccine or placebo injection. Assay used: immunoSEQ multiplex PCR; TCRdb lists only in-frame clones, some missing. The sample carries 300,000 to 350,000 clones, roughly nine tenths recorded once. Sample: peripheral blood, taken in a trial of Ad26.COV2.S vaccine versus placebo. These receptors were obtained from a person between 18 and 60 years old who received the Ad26.COV2.S COVID-19 vaccine or a placebo.

The chain employs TRBV11-3 and TRBJ2-1, with TRBD2 as a possible D gene (5 bases). Germline V gene lookup returns CDR1 SGHNT and CDR2 YENEEA. The CDR3 consists of 14 residues. V gave up 5 bases and J gave up 2 bases, with 10 bases separating them. The CDR3 protein is CASSGRTAYNEQFF. In DNA, the CDR3 is TGTGCCAGCAGCGGAAGGACTGCCTACAATGAGCAGTTCTTC. The entire variable domain, with the rest obtained from reference TRBV11-3 and TRBJ2-1, is as follows: EAGVVQSPRYKIIEKKQPVAFWCNPISGHNTLYWYLQNLGQGPELLIRYENEEAVDDSQLPKDRFSAERLKGVDSTLKIQPAELGDSAVYLCASSGRTAYNEQFFGPGTRLTVL.

The chain is built from TRBV10-3 and TRBJ1-1, with D possibly matching TRBD1 (5 bases). The V gene lost 0 bases and the J gene lost 9 bases, with 23 bases spanning the gap. CDR1 is ENHRY and CDR2 is SYGVKD in the germline V gene. The length of the CDR3 is 17 residues. The CDR3: CAISESTSMGGPIKAFF. CDR3 bases: TGTGCCATCAGTGAGTCAACGTCAATGGGGGGACCCATCAAAGCTTTCTTT.

The V gene is TRBV9, the J gene TRBJ2-1, with 14 bases that match TRBD2. Trimming took 3 bases from V and 8 from J; bases not matched to a gene: 7. Germline V CDR1 and CDR2: SGDLS, YYNGEE. This CDR3 region has 16 residues. The CDR3 sequence: CASSGRLAGGPDEQFF. CDR3 nucleotide sequence: TGTGCCAGCAGCGGAAGACTAGCGGGGGGGCCCGATGAGCAGTTCTTC.

This clone was counted ten times or more. The chain recombines TRBV13 with TRBJ2-2, with TRBD2 matching over 8 bases. After removal of 6 bases from V and 6 bases from J, the junction contained 9 bases not matched to a gene. Germline V gene data show CDR1 as PRHDT and CDR2 as FYEKMQ (reference sequence). The CDR3 runs 15 residues. CDR3 coding DNA: TGTGCCAGCAGTCCAGGGCGACTAGCGCCCGGGGAGCTGTTTTTT. Protein: CASSPGRLAPGELFF.

This clone appeared a single time. The chain joins TRBV5-4 to TRBJ2-1; 9 bases agree with TRBD2. With V trimmed by 5 bases and J by 5 bases, 11 bases remained unmatched. CDR1 SGHNT and CDR2 YYREEE come from the germline V gene (reference sequence). The CDR3 consists of 16 residues. CDR3 coding DNA: TGTGCCAGCAGTCAAGTGGCTAGCGGGGACCACAATGAGCAGTTCTTC. It is translated as CASSQVASGDHNEQFF.

The chain couples TRBV9 to TRBJ1-4, with a tentative D call TRBD1 (6 bases). The CDR3 is made up of 14 amino acids. Germline loops: CDR1 SGDLS, CDR2 YYNGEE. The V gene lost 2 bases and the J gene lost 3 bases, with 8 bases spanning the gap. CDR3 protein: CASSVQGSNEKLFF. Written as DNA, the CDR3 is TGTGCCAGCAGCGTTCAGGGGTCTAATGAAAAACTGTTTTTT.

The J gene is TRBJ2-4, the V gene TRBV11-2; 10 bases map to TRBD1. The CDR3 extends over 17 amino acids. The junction had 12 bases not matched to a gene; V was cut back by 3 bases and J by 7 bases. The germline V gene encodes CDR1 SGHAT and CDR2 FQNNGV. CDR3 DNA: TGTGCCAGCAGCTTTACCCCGCAGCAGGGACAGGGGAACATTCAGTACTTC. Residues: CASSFTPQQGQGNIQYF.

The sample holds a few counts of this clone. The CDR3 is CASSSRQTNYEQYF. The CDR3 DNA follows: TGTGCCAGCAGCTCACGACAGACGAACTACGAGCAGTACTTC. V gene TRBV5-6 combines with J gene TRBJ2-7, with TRBD1 as a possible D gene (5 bases). The V gene lost 3 bases and the J gene lost 3 bases, with 13 bases spanning the gap. Germline CDR1 and CDR2: SGHDT and YYEEEE. This CDR3 has 14 amino acids.

J is TRBJ2-3 and V is TRBV7-2, with 8 bases that match TRBD2. This CDR3 has 16 residues. Germline trimming cut 1 base from V and 8 bases from J; bases unmatched to any gene: 11. Germline CDR1 SGHTA, CDR2 FQGNSA. The CDR3 coding sequence is TGTGCCAGCAGCTTAGGAAGCGGGAGCACAGTGCGTACGCAGTATTTT. As protein: CASSLGSGSTVRTQYF.

This chain uses TRBV29-1 with TRBJ2-7, with 7 nucleotides matching TRBD2. CDR1 SQVTM and CDR2 ANQGSEA come from the germline V gene. Trimming at V came to 1 base and at J to 5 bases, leaving 11 bases not matched to a gene. CDR3 length: 15 amino acids. The CDR3 DNA sequence: TGCAGCGTTGAAGTTTTGACTAGCAGGTCAGACGAGCAGTACTTC. This codes for CSVEVLTSRSDEQYF.

J is TRBJ2-3 and V is TRBV6-5; 15 bases line up with TRBD2. J was trimmed by 1 base and V by 4 bases; bases with no gene match: 0. This CDR3 has 16 residues. Germline loops: CDR1 MNHEY, CDR2 SVGAGI. The CDR3 DNA follows: TGTGCCAGCAGTTGGACTAGCGGGGGGGGCACAGATACGCAGTATTTT. It is translated as CASSWTSGGGTDTQYF.

The gene calls are TRBV19 and TRBJ1-5, with 7 bases identical to TRBD1. CDR1 is LNHDA and CDR2 is SQIVND in the germline V gene (reference sequence). The CDR3 runs to 15 residues. J gave up 7 bases and V 6 bases, and 12 bases lay outside the gene matches. CDR3: CASSHGGSGGQPQHF. The CDR3 DNA sequence: TGTGCCAGTAGCCACGGAGGGTCAGGGGGACAGCCCCAGCATTTT.

The V call is TRBV7-2, the J call TRBJ2-4; no clear D gene. This CDR3 is 16 amino acids long. Trimming cost V 4 bases and J 3 bases, with 16 bases left between them. CDR1 SGHTA and CDR2 FQGNSA come from the germline V gene. CDR3: CASSSGSGNLKNIQYF. CDR3 DNA sequence: TGTGCCAGCAGCTCCGGGTCCGGTAACCTCAAAAACATTCAGTACTTC. Full variable domain (rest looked up from reference TRBV7-2 and TRBJ2-4): GAGVSQSPSNKVTEKGKDVELRCDPISGHTALYWYRQSLGQGLEFLIYFQGNSAPDKSGLPSDRFSAERTGGSVSTLTIQRTQQEDSAVYLCASSSGSGNLKNIQYFGAGTRLSVL.

The V and J genes are TRBV9 and TRBJ2-7; TRBD2 matches at 8 bases. CDR1 is SGDLS, CDR2 YYNGEE, per germline. This CDR3 comprises 15 residues. V gave up 4 bases and J gave up 2 bases; unmatched junction bases: 8. The CDR3 region is CASSPWSGSTYEQYF. For the CDR3, the DNA is TGTGCCAGCAGCCCGTGGAGCGGGAGTACCTACGAGCAGTACTTC.

The genes are TRBV5-1 and TRBJ1-6; 7 bases are shared with TRBD1. The V and J ends lost 5 bases and 4 bases, in that order; junction bases with no gene match: 9. The germline V gene has CDR1 SGHRS and CDR2 YFSETQ. The CDR3 extends over 16 amino acids. CDR3: CASRPTPGQYNSPLHF. In nucleotides, the CDR3 is TGCGCCAGCAGGCCCACCCCGGGACAGTATAATTCACCCCTCCACTTT. The variable domain in full, completed from reference TRBV5-1 and TRBJ1-6, reads KAGVTQTPRYLIKTRGQQVTLSCSPISGHRSVSWYQQTPGQGLQFLFEYFSETQRNKGNFPGRFSGRQFSNSRSEMNVSTLELGDSALYLCASRPTPGQYNSPLHFGNGTRLTVT.

This chain links TRBV30 with TRBJ1-5, with D hard to call. The CDR3 length is 14 residues. Germline V lookup: CDR1 GTSNPN, CDR2 SVGIG (reference sequence). V was pared by 0 bases and J by 6 bases, with 12 bases between. For the CDR3, the DNA is TGTGCCTGGAGTGTATTTACTCGCGGTCAGCCCCAGCATTTT. Translating it yields CAWSVFTRGQPQHF.

The chain carries TRBV3-1 (or the pseudogene TRBV3-2) and TRBJ2-1; TRBD2 agrees at 14 bases. The V gene end was trimmed by 4 bases and the J gene end by 9 bases; junction bases not matched to a gene: 5. Germline CDR1 and CDR2: LGHDT and YNNKEL (reference sequence). This CDR3 region has 15 residues. The chain's CDR3 is CASSLGTSGSLEQFF. The CDR3 region has the DNA TGTGCCAGCAGCCTTGGGACTAGCGGGAGTCTTGAGCAGTTCTTC.

V is TRBV7-3 and J is TRBJ1-4; D remains ambiguous. Trimming took off 0 bases at V and 4 bases at J, with 9 bases between the two ends. The CDR3 consists of 15 residues. CDR1 is SGHTA and CDR2 is FQGTGA in the germline V gene. The CDR3 coding sequence is TGTGCCAGCAGCTTAACCGCAGTACATAATGAAAAACTGTTTTTT. Translating gives CASSLTAVHNEKLFF.